The text below deals with one T cell receptor beta chain. This sample is drawn from a study of T cell changes during pregnancy in multiple sclerosis. V shed 5 bases, J shed 3 bases, and the junction held 11 bases outside the gene matches. Germline-derived CDR1 and CDR2 are SGHTA and FQGTGA. The CDR3 is 16 residues long. Only in-frame clones appear in the TCRdb table, and some are missing; sequencing was by immunoSEQ multiplex PCR. This table has about 79,000 clones, just over 90% appearing once. The rearrangement links TRBV7-3 to TRBJ1-1; 8 nucleotides match TRBD1. The source was CD4+ T cells from peripheral blood mononuclear cells, collected in the second trimester of pregnancy. The sequence was obtained from a female donor with multiple sclerosis, enrolled in a pregnancy study. The CDR3 sequence is CASSRHGQGVDTEAFF. The CDR3 bases are TGTGCCAGCAGCCGCCATGGACAGGGAGTGGACACTGAAGCTTTCTTT.